This T cell receptor beta chain appears in the sequencing data of a study of graft-versus-host responses after intestinal transplantation (dated by TCRdb to about 2021). General notes on the study: The transplants that recipients received were multivisceral, liver-intestinal, or isolated intestinal. Anti-thymocyte globulin induction was given to all recipients, followed by maintenance tacrolimus and steroids for approximately 3 years. Bulk TCR-beta CDR3 sequencing was used to track graft-versus-host and host-versus-graft alloreactive T cell clones in the graft, circulation and bone marrow after intestinal transplantation. To identify alloreactive clones, pre-transplant mixed lymphocyte reaction products were sequenced and then compared with unstimulated pre-transplant donor and recipient T cells. A cohort of 24 intestinal transplant recipients, including one retransplant, was enrolled, and 3 patients lacking pretransplant specimens were excluded. A peak of at least 4% donor T cells among recipient peripheral blood mononuclear cells was the definition used for donor T cell macrochimerism. Rather than being sequenced by the commercial service, samples from a few later patients were sequenced in-house on an Illumina MiSeq and processed with MiXCR. Study-level results and caveats: Patients with donor T cell macrochimerism had high GvH to HvG T cell clonal ratios in their allografts. The conclusions were limited by the relatively low number and heterogeneity of the intestinal transplant patients. Peak levels of circulating GvH clones were associated with declines in HvG clones early after transplant. GvH clones were found in recipient bone marrow, and some of the GvH clones appeared earlier in ileal mucosa or blood, which is consistent with an intestinal mucosal origin.

Receptors were amplified or captured by the immunoSEQ multiplex PCR assay. For most patients, genomic DNA was isolated using the Qiagen DNeasy Blood and Tissue Kit and was shipped frozen to Adaptive Biotechnologies for TCR sequencing. For most patients, high-throughput TCR-beta CDR3 sequencing of genomic DNA was performed by Adaptive Biotechnologies. Per the authors' processing: Adaptive's ImmunoSEQ software was the source of the TCR sequencing data for fewer than 20 patients, while a few other patients were processed with MiXCR and VDJtools. To correct CD4 versus CD8 sorting errors, sequences present in both subsets at a frequency ratio below 5:1 were removed. CDR3 nucleotide sequences shared between donor and recipient were removed because their origin could not be assigned. At least 2-fold expansion over unstimulated cells and a minimum CFSE-low frequency of 0.002% (template counts) or 0.001% (read counts) were required for clones to be classified as alloreactive. Mappable clones were those detected in sequenced pre-transplant spleen, lymph node, or MLR CFSE-low populations of the donor or recipient. The cumulative frequency of alloreactive clones was calculated as a percentage of all sequences, weighted by copy number. In its TCRdb copy, this immuneACCESS table keeps in-frame sequences only and misses some clones. Where compared with another copy, unresolved V genes explain less than half of these, and the others have no known cause. That table furnishes V, J and clone size, whereas the DNA furnished D and trimming. This sample lists roughly 99,000 clones; about nine tenths were detected once. Clones ranked in the top ten supply approximately 0.069% of the sample.

The germline V gene provides CDR1 MGHRA and CDR2 YSYEKL. The cysteine opens and the phenylalanine closes a CDR3 of 17 amino acids. The read is trimmed to its CDR3 DNA, 51 bases read in frame from base 1. V sheds 0 bases and J sheds 4 bases, leaving 16 bases between their ends. About this clone itself: The target of this receptor is not known. Qualities for individual bases were not recorded, and no much larger clone is one base off.

The time point label here, explained by the study, means: cells obtained before transplantation from donor or recipient. CD3+CD4+ and CD3+CD8+ populations were FACS-sorted from unstimulated pre-transplant donor and recipient cells taken from spleen or lymph nodes. The receptor was isolated from a human donor who was the organ donor for an intestinal transplant. The chain joins TRBV4-1 to TRBJ2-1; confidence is insufficient to name the D gene. This specimen was unstimulated CD8+ T cells sorted from spleen or lymph node cells, taken before transplant. CDR3 region: CASSQEPLQPAYNEQFF. The sequenced DNA: TGCGCCAGCAGCCAAGAACCCCTCCAGCCAGCGTACAATGAGCAGTTCTTC.